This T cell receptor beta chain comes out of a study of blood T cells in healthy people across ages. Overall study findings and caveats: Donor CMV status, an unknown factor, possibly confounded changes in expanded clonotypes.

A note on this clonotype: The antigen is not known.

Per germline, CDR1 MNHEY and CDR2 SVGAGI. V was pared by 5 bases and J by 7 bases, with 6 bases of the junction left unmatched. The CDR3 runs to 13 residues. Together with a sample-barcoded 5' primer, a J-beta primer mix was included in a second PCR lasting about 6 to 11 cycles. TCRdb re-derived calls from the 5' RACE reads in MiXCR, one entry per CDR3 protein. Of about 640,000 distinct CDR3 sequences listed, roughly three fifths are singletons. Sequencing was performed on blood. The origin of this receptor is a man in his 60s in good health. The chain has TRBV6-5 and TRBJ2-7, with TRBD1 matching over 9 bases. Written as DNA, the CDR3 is TGTGCCAGCAGTAGGACAGACAGGGGGGAGCAGTACTTC. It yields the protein CASSRTDRGEQYF.